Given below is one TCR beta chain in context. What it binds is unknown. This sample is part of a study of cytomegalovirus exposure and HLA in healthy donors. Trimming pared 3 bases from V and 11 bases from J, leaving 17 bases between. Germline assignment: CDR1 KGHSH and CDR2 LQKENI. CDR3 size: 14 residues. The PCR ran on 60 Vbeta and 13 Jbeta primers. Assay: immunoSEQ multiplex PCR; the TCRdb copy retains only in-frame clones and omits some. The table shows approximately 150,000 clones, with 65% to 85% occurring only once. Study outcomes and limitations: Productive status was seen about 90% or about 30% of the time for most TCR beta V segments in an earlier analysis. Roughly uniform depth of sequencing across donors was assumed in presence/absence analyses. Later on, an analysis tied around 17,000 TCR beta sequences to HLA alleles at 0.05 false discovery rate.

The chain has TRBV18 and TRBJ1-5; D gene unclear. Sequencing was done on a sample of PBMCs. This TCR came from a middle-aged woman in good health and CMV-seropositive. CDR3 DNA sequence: TGTGCCAGCTCACCCGTTGGCGGGCTCAGGTCCCAGCATTTT. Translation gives CASSPVGGLRSQHF.